This T cell receptor (beta chain) originates from a study of Graves' ophthalmopathy and Graves' hyperthyroidism. Certain patients were not enrolled. These were patients with other autoimmune diseases, uncontrolled infections, pregnancy or lactation. The evidence that diagnosis relied on was clinical symptoms, serum thyroxine, TRAb, thyroid ultrasound and orbital computed tomography. PBMCs were obtained from about 10 ml of fresh peripheral blood. Researchers took RNA transcripts and amplified TCR beta CDR3 regions from them. RT-PCR in the first round used HTBI primers; a second-round multiplex PCR followed. From the multiplex PCR reads, TCRdb called clonotypes with MiXCR, one entry per CDR3 protein. The profile shows 600,000 to 700,000 distinct CDR3 sequences, over 40% of them singletons. Germline loops: CDR1 ENHRY, CDR2 SYGVKD. The CDR3 extends over 16 amino acids. Trimming shortened V by 3 bases and J by 3 bases, and 15 bases separated the two germline ends.

This clonotype originated in an adult man with Graves' ophthalmopathy. The chain is built from TRBV10-3 and TRBJ1-3, with D possibly being TRBD1 (5 bases). Sample: peripheral blood. The CDR3, as DNA: TGTGCCATCAGTGATAGGGCCCGAGGGGATGGAAACACCATATATTTT. Translating it yields CAISDRARGDGNTIYF.